These 9 T cell receptor beta chains share one sample of origin, sequenced in a study of human T cells and chemical hapten exposure. The time point was: pre-sensitization, week 0. Described treatment: therapeutic diphenylcyclopropenone sensitization with weekly scalp DPC. TCRdb redid the calling of the RACE reads with MiXCR, one entry per CDR3 protein. The sample lists 95,000 to 150,000 distinct CDR3 sequences; 13% were seen once. Here the sequenced sample was whole blood, taken in connection with sensitization to the hapten diphenylcyclopropenone (DPC). The receptors shown here come from a woman between 18 and 29 years old with alopecia areata. Some clones in this sample may be carry-over from other donors' samples.

This clonotype was picked up a small number of times. The chain carries TRBV18 and TRBJ1-6; 7 nucleotides align to TRBD1. The CDR3 has 15 residues. Germline V gene data show CDR1 as KGHSH and CDR2 as LQKENI. V gave up 5 bases and J gave up 7 bases; unmatched junction bases: 8. The CDR3 DNA follows: TGTGCCAGCTCATCCCAGGGGGAGGCGAATTCACCCCTCCACTTT. Translation gives CASSSQGEANSPLHF.

This clonotype showed up many times. The rearrangement uses TRBV6-7 and TRBJ2-5; tentative D call: TRBD1 (6 bases). TRBV6-7 counts as an open reading frame of uncertain function. The CDR3 sequence is 15 residues long. V was clipped by 5 bases and J by 5 bases, with 18 bases between them. The CDR3 sequence: CASSGRRGGKETQYF. Here the CDR3 DNA reads TGTGCCAGCAGTGGTCGCAGGGGCGGAAAGGAGACCCAGTACTTC.

The chain recombines TRBV11-2 with TRBJ2-5; 7 bases are a match to TRBD2. V lost 5 bases and J lost 1; bases outside the gene matches: 13. Germline V gene sequence: CDR1 SGHAT, CDR2 FQNNGV. The CDR3 is 17 amino acids. CDR3 DNA: TGTGCCAGCAGCCTCCGCCGCCCCGGGACTACCCAAGAGACCCAGTACTTC. Its translation is CASSLRRPGTTQETQYF.

J is TRBJ2-1 and V is TRBV14; 11 nucleotides line up with TRBD2. Germline V gene lookup returns CDR1 SGHDN and CDR2 FVKESK. There are 17 residues in the CDR3. V trimming: 2 bases; J trimming: 7 bases; junction bases outside the gene matches: 10. CDR3 DNA sequence: TGTGCCAGCAGCCAACGACCCCTAGCGGGGGGCAGTAATGAGCAGTTCTTC. Translating it yields CASSQRPLAGGSNEQFF.

This chain links TRBV5-6 with TRBJ1-2, with a weak D call TRBD1 (6 bases). This CDR3 is 15 amino acids long. Trimming cost V 0 bases and J 4 bases, with 13 bases left between them. CDR1 and CDR2 from the germline V gene are SGHDT and YYEEEE. CDR3 protein: CASSLELGARYGYTF. In nucleotides, the CDR3 is TGTGCCAGCAGCTTGGAGTTGGGGGCGCGCTATGGCTACACCTTC.

The CDR3 reads CSARVPWADQETQYF. CDR3 bases: TGCAGTGCTAGAGTCCCCTGGGCGGATCAAGAGACCCAGTACTTC. The chain is built from TRBV20-1 and TRBJ2-5; D gene ambiguous. This CDR3 has 15 amino acids. From germline, CDR1 is DFQATT and CDR2 SNEGSKA (reference sequence). Trimming shortened V by 1 base and J by 2 bases, and 14 bases separated the two germline ends.

Only a few counts were recorded for this clonotype. The V gene is TRBV4-3, the J gene TRBJ2-6; a weak D match, TRBD1 (7 bases). The CDR3 has 20 residues. Germline lookup yields CDR1 LGHNA and CDR2 YSLEER. V gave up 0 bases and J gave up 3 bases, with 21 bases separating them. CDR3 DNA sequence: TGCGCCAGCAGCCAAGATCTGGCAGGGGGGTCCTTAGGTGGGGCCAACGTCCTGACTTTC. Encoded protein: CASSQDLAGGSLGGANVLTF.

J is TRBJ2-2 and V is TRBV12-2; TRBD1, the D gene given by the table, was not confirmed from the DNA. TRBV12-2 corresponds to a pseudogene. The CDR3 sequence is 16 residues long. DNA for the CDR3: TGTGCAACCTTGAGTTCCGGGACAGGGAACACCGGGGAGCTGTTTTTT. It yields the protein CATLSSGTGNTGELFF.

The CDR3 protein is CASSPPTRGTEAFF. The CDR3 DNA reads TGTGCCAGCAGCCCTCCTACCCGTGGGACTGAAGCTTTCTTT. This chain connects TRBV7-9 to TRBJ1-1; D unclear. Germline V gene lookup returns CDR1 SEHNR and CDR2 FQNEAQ (reference sequence). Trimming cost V 5 bases and J 5 bases, with 15 bases left between them. The CDR3 length is 14 residues.